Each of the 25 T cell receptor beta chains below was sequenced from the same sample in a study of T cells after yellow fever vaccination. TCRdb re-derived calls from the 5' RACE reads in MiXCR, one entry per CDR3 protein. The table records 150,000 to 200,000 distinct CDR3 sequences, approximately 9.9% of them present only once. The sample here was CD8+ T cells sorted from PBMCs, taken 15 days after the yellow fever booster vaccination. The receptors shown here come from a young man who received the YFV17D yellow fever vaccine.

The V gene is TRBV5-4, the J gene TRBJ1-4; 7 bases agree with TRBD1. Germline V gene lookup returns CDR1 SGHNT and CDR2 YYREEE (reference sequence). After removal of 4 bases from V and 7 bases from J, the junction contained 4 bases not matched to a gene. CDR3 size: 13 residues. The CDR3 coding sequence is TGTGCCAGCAGCACCGGGACAGCTGAAAAACTGTTTTTT. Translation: CASSTGTAEKLFF.

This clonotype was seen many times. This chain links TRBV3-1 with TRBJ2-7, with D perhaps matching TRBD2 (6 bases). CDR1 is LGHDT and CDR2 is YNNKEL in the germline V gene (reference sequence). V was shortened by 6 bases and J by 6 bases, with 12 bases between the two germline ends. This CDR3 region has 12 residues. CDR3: CASRHGGSEQYF. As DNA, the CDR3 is TGTGCCAGCAGGCACGGGGGTTCCGAGCAGTACTTC.

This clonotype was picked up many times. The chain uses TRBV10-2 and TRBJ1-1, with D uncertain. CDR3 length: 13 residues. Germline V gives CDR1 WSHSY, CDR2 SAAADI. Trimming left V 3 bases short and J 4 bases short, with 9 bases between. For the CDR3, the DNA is TGCGCCAGCAGTGATGCAGGCCTCACTGAAGCTTTCTTT. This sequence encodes CASSDAGLTEAFF.

The CDR3 DNA reads as TGCAGCGCGCGGGGTCACTCGAACACTGAAGCTTTCTTT. Residues: CSARGHSNTEAFF. The chain links TRBV29-1 to TRBJ1-1; no definite D call. The V gene's germline CDR1 is SQVTM and CDR2 ANQGSEA. This CDR3 is built from 13 residues. Trimming removed 7 bases from V and 1 base from J, with 13 bases in between. Drawing the rest from reference TRBV29-1 and TRBJ1-1, the complete variable domain is SAVISQKPSRDICQRGTSLTIQCQVDSQVTMMFWYRQQPGQSLTLIATANQGSEATYESGFVIDKFPISRPNLTFSTLTVSNMSPEDSSIYLCSARGHSNTEAFFGQGTRLTVV.

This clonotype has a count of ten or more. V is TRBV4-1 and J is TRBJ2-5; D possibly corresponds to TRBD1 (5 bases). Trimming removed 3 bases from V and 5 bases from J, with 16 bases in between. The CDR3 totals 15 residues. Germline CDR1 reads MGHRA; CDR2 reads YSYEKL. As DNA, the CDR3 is TGCGCCAGCAGCCATACATACCTGACAGATGAGACCCAGTACTTC. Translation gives CASSHTYLTDETQYF.

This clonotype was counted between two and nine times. The CDR3 coding sequence is TGTGCCAGCAGCCCCAGTGGCACAGTAAGGTCGTCCTACAATGAGCAGTTCTTC. As protein: CASSPSGTVRSSYNEQFF. V usage is TRBV11-3 and J usage is TRBJ2-1; D unclear. CDR3 length: 18 residues. V was shortened by 5 bases and J by 1 base, with 21 bases between the two germline ends. Germline V CDR1 and CDR2: SGHNT, YENEEA.

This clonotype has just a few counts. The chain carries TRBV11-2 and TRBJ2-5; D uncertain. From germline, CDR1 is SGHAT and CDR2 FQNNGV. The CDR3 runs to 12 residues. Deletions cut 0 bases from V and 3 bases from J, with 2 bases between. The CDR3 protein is CASSLDKETQYF. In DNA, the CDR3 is TGTGCCAGCAGCTTAGACAAAGAGACCCAGTACTTC. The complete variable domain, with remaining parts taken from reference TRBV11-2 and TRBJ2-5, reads EAGVAQSPRYKIIEKRQSVAFWCNPISGHATLYWYQQILGQGPKLLIQFQNNGVVDDSQLPKDRFSAERLKGVDSTLKIQPAKLEDSAVYLCASSLDKETQYFGPGTRLLVL.

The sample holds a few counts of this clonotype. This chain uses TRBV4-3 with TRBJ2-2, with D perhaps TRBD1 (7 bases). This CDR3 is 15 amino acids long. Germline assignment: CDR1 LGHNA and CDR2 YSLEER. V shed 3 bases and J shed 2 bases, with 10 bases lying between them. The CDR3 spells CASSHRGANTGELFF. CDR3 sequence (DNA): TGCGCCAGCAGCCACAGGGGGGCTAACACCGGGGAGCTGTTTTTT.

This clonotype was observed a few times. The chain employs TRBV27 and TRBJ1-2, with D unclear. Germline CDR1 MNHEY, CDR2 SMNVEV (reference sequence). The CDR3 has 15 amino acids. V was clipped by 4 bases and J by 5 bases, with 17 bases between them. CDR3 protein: CASSSTVGLNYGYTF. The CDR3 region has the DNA TGTGCCAGCAGTTCGACCGTAGGACTTAATTATGGCTACACCTTC.

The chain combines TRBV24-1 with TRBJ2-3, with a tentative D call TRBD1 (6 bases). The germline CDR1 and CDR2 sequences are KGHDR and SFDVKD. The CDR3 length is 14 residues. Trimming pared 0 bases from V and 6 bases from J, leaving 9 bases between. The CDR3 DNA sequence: TGTGCCACCAGTGATTTGCAGGGGAAGGATACGCAGTATTTT. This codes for CATSDLQGKDTQYF.

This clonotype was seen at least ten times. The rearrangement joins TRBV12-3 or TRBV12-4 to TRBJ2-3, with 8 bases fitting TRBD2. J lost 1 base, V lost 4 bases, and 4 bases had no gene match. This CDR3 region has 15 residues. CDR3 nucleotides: TGTGCCAGCAGTTCTGAGACTAGCGGCACAGATACGCAGTATTTT. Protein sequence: CASSSETSGTDTQYF.

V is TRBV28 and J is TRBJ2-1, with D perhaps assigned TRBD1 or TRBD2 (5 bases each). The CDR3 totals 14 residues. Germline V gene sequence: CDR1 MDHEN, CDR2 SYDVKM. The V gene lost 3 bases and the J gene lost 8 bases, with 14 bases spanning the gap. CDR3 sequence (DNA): TGTGCCAGCAGTTTTGTAGTAGGGGACGATGAGCAGTTCTTC. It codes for CASSFVVGDDEQFF.

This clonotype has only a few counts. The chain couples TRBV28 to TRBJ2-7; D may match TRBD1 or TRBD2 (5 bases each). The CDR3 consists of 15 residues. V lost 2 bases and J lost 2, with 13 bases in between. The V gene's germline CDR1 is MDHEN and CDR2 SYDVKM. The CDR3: CASSLMVRGAYEQYV. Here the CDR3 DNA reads TGTGCCAGCAGTTTAATGGTGAGAGGGGCCTACGAGCAGTACGTC.

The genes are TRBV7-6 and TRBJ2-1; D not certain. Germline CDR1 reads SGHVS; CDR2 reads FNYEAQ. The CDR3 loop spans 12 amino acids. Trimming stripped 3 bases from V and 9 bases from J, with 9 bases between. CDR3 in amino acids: CASSLPGFEQFF. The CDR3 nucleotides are TGTGCCAGCAGCTTGCCCGGATTTGAGCAGTTCTTC. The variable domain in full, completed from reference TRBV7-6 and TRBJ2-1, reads GAGVSQSPRYKVTKRGQDVALRCDPISGHVSLYWYRQALGQGPEFLTYFNYEAQQDKSGLPNDRFSAERPEGSISTLTIQRTEQRDSAMYRCASSLPGFEQFFGPGTRLTVL.

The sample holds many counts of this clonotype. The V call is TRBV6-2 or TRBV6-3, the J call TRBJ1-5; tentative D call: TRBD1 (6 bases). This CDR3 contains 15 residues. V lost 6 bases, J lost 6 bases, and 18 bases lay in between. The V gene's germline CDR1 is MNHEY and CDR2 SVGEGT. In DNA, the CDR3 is TGTGCCAGCAGCTCCGGGACAAGGGAGGTTCAGCCCCAGCATTTT. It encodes CASSSGTREVQPQHF.

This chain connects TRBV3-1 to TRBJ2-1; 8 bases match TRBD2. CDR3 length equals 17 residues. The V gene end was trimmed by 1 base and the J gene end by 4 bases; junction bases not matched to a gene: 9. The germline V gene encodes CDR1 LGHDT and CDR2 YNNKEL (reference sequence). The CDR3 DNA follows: TGTGCCAGCAGCCAAGCCCAGCCGGGGGGGTTGTACAATGAGCAGTTCTTC. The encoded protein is CASSQAQPGGLYNEQFF.

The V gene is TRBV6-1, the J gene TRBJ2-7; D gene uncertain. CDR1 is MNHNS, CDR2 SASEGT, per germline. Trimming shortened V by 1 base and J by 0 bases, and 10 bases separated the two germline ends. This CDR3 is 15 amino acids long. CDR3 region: CASSEETASSYEQYF. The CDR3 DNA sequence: TGTGCCAGCAGTGAAGAGACCGCGAGCTCCTACGAGCAGTACTTC.

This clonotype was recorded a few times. The CDR3 region has the DNA TGTGCCAGCAGCACACTAGCGGGGGGGCTTTACGAGCAGTACTTC. Translated, it gives CASSTLAGGLYEQYF. The chain links TRBV7-2 to TRBJ2-7; TRBD2 agrees at 13 bases. The V segment lost 5 bases and the J segment 4 bases; nucleotides outside the gene matches: 5. CDR1 and CDR2 (germline): SGHTA, FQGNSA. This CDR3 is 15 amino acids long.

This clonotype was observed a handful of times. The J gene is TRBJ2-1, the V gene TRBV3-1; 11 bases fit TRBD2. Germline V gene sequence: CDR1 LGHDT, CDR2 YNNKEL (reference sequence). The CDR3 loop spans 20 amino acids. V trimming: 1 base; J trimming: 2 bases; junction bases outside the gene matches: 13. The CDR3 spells CASSQGEVGLAGGTYNEQFF. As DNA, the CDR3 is TGTGCCAGCAGCCAAGGGGAGGTGGGGCTAGCGGGGGGCACCTACAATGAGCAGTTCTTC.

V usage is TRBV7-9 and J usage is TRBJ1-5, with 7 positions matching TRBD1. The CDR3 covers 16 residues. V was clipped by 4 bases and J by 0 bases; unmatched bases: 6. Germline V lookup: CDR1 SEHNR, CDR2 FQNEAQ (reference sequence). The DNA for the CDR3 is TGTGCCAGCAGCTCAAGCACAGGGGTTAGCAATCAGCCCCAGCATTTT. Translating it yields CASSSSTGVSNQPQHF.

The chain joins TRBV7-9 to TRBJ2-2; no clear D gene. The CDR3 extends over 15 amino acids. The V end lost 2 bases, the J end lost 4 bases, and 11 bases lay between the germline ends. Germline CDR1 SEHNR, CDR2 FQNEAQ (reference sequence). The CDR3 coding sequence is TGTGCCAGCAGCTTAATCTCTCTGGGCACCGGGGAGCTGTTTTTT. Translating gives CASSLISLGTGELFF.

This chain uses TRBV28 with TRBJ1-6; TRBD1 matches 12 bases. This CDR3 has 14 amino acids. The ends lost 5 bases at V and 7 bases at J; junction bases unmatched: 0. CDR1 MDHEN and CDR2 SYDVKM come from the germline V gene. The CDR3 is CASSGTGGNSPLHF. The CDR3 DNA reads TGTGCCAGCAGTGGGACAGGGGGCAATTCACCCCTCCACTTT.

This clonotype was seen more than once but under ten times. The CDR3 reads CASSLAESTEAFF. For the CDR3, the DNA is TGTGCCAGCAGCTTAGCAGAGAGCACTGAAGCTTTCTTT. The J gene is TRBJ1-1, the V gene TRBV11-2; D is unresolved. The CDR3 consists of 13 residues. Germline V lookup: CDR1 SGHAT, CDR2 FQNNGV. The V and J ends lost 1 base and 4 bases respectively, with 7 bases between them. The entire variable domain, with the rest obtained from reference TRBV11-2 and TRBJ1-1, is as follows: EAGVAQSPRYKIIEKRQSVAFWCNPISGHATLYWYQQILGQGPKLLIQFQNNGVVDDSQLPKDRFSAERLKGVDSTLKIQPAKLEDSAVYLCASSLAESTEAFFGQGTRLTVV.

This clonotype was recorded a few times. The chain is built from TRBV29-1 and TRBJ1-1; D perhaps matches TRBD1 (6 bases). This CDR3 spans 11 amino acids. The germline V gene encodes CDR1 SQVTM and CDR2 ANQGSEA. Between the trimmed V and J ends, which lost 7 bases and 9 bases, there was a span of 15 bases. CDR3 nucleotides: TGCAGCGCGCACAGGGACCGGAAAGCTTTCTTT. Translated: CSAHRDRKAFF.

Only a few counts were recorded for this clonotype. The CDR3 is CASSVAHRVGANVLTF. CDR3 bases: TGTGCCAGCAGCGTAGCACACAGGGTTGGGGCCAACGTCCTGACTTTC. This chain links TRBV9 with TRBJ2-6, with TRBD1 as a possible D gene (6 bases). Germline CDR1 is SGDLS and CDR2 is YYNGEE. Trimming removed 0 bases from V and 3 bases from J, with 10 bases in between. The length of the CDR3 is 16 residues.